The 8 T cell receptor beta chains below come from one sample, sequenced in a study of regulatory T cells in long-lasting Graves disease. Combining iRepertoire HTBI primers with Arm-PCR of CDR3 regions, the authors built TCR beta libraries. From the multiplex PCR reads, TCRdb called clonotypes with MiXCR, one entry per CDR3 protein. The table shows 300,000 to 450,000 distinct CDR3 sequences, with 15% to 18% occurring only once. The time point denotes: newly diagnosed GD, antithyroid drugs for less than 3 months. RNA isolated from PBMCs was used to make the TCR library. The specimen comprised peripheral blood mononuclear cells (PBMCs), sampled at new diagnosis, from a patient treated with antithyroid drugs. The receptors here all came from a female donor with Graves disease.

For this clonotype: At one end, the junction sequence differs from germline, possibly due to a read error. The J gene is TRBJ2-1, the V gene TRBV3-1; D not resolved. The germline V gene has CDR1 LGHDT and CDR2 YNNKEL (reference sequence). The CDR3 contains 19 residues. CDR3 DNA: TGTGCCAGCGGCCAAGTATCCGAGGCCCACCAGCCACGTTACAATGAGCAGTTCTTC. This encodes CASGQVSEAHQPRYNEQFF.

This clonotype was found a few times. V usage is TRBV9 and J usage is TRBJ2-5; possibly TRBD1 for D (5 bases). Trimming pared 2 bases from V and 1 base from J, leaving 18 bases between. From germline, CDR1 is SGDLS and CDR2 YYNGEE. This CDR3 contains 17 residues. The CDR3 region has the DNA TGTGCCAGCAGCGTCGACTTACCAGGGTTGAGCCAAGAGACCCAGTACTTC. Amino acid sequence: CASSVDLPGLSQETQYF.

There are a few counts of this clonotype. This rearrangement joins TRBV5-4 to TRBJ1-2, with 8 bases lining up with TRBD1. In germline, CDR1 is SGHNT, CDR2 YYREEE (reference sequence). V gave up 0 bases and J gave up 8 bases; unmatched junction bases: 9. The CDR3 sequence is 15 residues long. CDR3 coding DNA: TGTGCCAGCAGCTTGGTGGGACAGGTCCCAGAGGGCTACACCTTC. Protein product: CASSLVGQVPEGYTF. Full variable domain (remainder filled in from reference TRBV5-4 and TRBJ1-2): ETGVTQSPTHLIKTRGQQVTLRCSSQSGHNTVSWYQQALGQGPQFIFQYYREEENGRGNFPPRFSGLQFPNYSSELNVNALELDDSALYLCASSLVGQVPEGYTFGSGTRLTVV.

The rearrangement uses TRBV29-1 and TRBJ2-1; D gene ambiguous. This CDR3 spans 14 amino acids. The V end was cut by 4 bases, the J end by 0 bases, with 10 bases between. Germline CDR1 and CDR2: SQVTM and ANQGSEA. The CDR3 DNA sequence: TGCAGCGTTGGAGACCTGAGCTCCTACAATGAGCAGTTCTTC. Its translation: CSVGDLSSYNEQFF.

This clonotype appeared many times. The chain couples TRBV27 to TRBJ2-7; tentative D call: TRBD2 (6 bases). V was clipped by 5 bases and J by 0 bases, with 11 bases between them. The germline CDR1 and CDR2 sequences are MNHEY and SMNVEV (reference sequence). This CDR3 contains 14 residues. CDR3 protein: CASSAGLDSYEQYF. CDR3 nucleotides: TGTGCCAGCAGTGCGGGACTGGACTCCTACGAGCAGTACTTC.

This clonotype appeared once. This CDR3 reads CASSYGGDGTDTQYF. CDR3 coding DNA: TGTGCCAGCAGTTACGGGGGAGACGGCACAGATACGCAGTATTTT. The chain combines TRBV6-5 with TRBJ2-3; the D call may be TRBD1 or TRBD2 (5 bases each). V shed 2 bases and J shed 1 base, with 10 bases lying between them. CDR1 MNHEY and CDR2 SVGAGI come from the germline V gene. CDR3 length: 15 amino acids.

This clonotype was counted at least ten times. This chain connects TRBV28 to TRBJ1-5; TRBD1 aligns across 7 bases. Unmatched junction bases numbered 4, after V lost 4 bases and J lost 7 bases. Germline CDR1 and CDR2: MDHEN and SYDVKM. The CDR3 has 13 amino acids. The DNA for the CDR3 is TGTGCCAGCAGTTACAGGGGAGAGCAGCCCCAGCATTTT. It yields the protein CASSYRGEQPQHF.

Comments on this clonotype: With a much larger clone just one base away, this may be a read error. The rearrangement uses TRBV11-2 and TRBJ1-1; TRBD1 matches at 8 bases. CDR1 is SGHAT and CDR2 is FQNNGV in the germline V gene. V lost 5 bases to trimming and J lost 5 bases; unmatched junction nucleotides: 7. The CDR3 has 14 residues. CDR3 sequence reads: CASSTGQGVTEAFF. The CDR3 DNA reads TGTGCCAGCAGCACCGGACAGGGTGTTACTGAAGCTTTCTTT.